The 27 T cell receptor beta chains in this list originate from one sample, sequenced in a study of blood T cell repertoires in COVID-19. Data came from immunoSEQ multiplex PCR; TCRdb stores just in-frame clones and leaves some out. Among 200,000 to 250,000 clones listed, about 85% were seen once. Sequences were obtained from PBMCs or T cells enriched from blood (not recorded which). All receptors come from a woman aged 25 to 45 who had recovered from COVID-19.

This sequence joins TRBV15 and TRBJ2-7; 8 nucleotides line up with TRBD1. The CDR3 contains 14 residues. CDR1 is LNHNV and CDR2 is YYDKDF in the germline V gene (reference sequence). Trimming cost V 1 base and J 5 bases; bases outside gene matches: 4. Here the CDR3 DNA reads TGTGCCACCAGCAGAGCGGACAGGGTCCACGAGCAGTACTTC. Translated, it gives CATSRADRVHEQYF. Complete variable domain (other parts from reference TRBV15 and TRBJ2-7): DAMVIQNPRYQVTQFGKPVTLSCSQTLNHNVMYWYQQKSSQAPKLLFHYYDKDFNNEADTPDNFQSRRPNTSFCFLDIRSPGLGDTAMYLCATSRADRVHEQYFGPGTRLTVT.

This chain joins TRBV3-1 (or the pseudogene TRBV3-2) and TRBJ2-5, with D possibly matching TRBD2 (6 bases). CDR1 is LGHDT and CDR2 is YNNKEL in the germline V gene (reference sequence). The CDR3 is 21 amino acids. The germline V and J ends were trimmed by 0 bases and 3 bases, with 29 bases remaining between them. CDR3 in amino acids: CASSQEGVEGGPRSRKETQYF. The CDR3 DNA reads TGTGCCAGCAGCCAAGAGGGCGTGGAGGGCGGCCCCAGGTCTCGGAAAGAGACCCAGTACTTC.

The CDR3: CASSVGRQGYGNTIYF. In nucleotides, the CDR3 is TGTGCCAGCAGCGTAGGCCGACAGGGCTATGGAAACACCATATATTTT. The genes are TRBV9 and TRBJ1-3; 7 bases map to TRBD1. The germline V gene encodes CDR1 SGDLS and CDR2 YYNGEE. This CDR3 contains 16 residues. The V segment lost 0 bases and the J segment 3 bases; nucleotides outside the gene matches: 6.

For the CDR3, the DNA is TGTGCCATCAAGGGGGACATCAGCAATCAGCCCCAGCATTTT. It encodes CAIKGDISNQPQHF. The chain carries TRBV10-3 and TRBJ1-5, with D maybe TRBD1 (6 bases). This CDR3 region has 14 residues. Trimming removed 7 bases at V and 1 base at J, with 11 bases between. Germline V gene sequence: CDR1 ENHRY, CDR2 SYGVKD.

The rearrangement joins TRBV6-2 or TRBV6-3 to TRBJ2-6; 7 bases fit TRBD1. With V trimmed by 6 bases and J by 0 bases, 5 bases remained unmatched. The CDR3 runs 16 residues. Per the germline V gene, CDR1 is MNHEY and CDR2 is SVGEGT. The CDR3 bases are TGTGCCAGCAGCAGGACAGGTCTCTCTGGGGCCAACGTCCTGACTTTC. This encodes CASSRTGLSGANVLTF.

This clone was observed many times. This chain links TRBV6-1 with TRBJ1-5; D is perhaps TRBD1 (5 bases). The V and J ends lost 3 bases and 10 bases respectively, with 19 bases between them. Germline lookup yields CDR1 MNHNS and CDR2 SASEGT. CDR3 size: 15 residues. CDR3 amino acids: CASSEWVGSTGPQHF. The CDR3, as DNA: TGTGCCAGCAGTGAGTGGGTGGGCTCCACAGGTCCCCAGCATTTT.

The rearrangement uses TRBV2 and TRBJ2-7; 9 positions match TRBD2. V lost 4 bases to trimming and J lost 2 bases; unmatched junction nucleotides: 9. This CDR3 is built from 16 residues. In germline, CDR1 is SNHLY, CDR2 FYNNEI. DNA of the CDR3: TGTGCCAGCAGTGCTGTCCTAGCGGGGTTTACCTACGAGCAGTACTTC. Its translation is CASSAVLAGFTYEQYF.

In nucleotides, the CDR3 is TGCGCCAGCAGCCACGCCGGTGAGCAGTTCTTC. It is translated as CASSHAGEQFF. The V and J genes are TRBV4-3 and TRBJ2-1; D remains unclear. Germline lookup yields CDR1 LGHNA and CDR2 YSLEER. The CDR3 sequence is 11 residues long. Deletions cut 3 bases from V and 9 bases from J, with 6 bases between.

V is TRBV11-2 and J is TRBJ1-6; D perhaps matches TRBD1 (6 bases). The CDR3 sequence is 15 residues long. The V gene lost 5 bases and the J gene lost 7 bases, with 15 bases spanning the gap. The germline gives CDR1 SGHAT, CDR2 FQNNGV. CDR3 sequence reads: CASSTTTGLNSPLHF. In nucleotides, the CDR3 is TGTGCCAGCAGCACCACAACAGGGCTGAATTCACCCCTCCACTTT.

This chain connects TRBV5-4 to TRBJ2-3, with 9 positions matching TRBD2. Germline-derived CDR1 and CDR2 are SGHNT and YYREEE (reference sequence). This CDR3 spans 16 amino acids. With V trimmed by 2 bases and J by 2 bases, 6 bases remained unmatched. The CDR3 loop is CASSFQRGAITDTQYF. CDR3 DNA sequence: TGTGCCAGCAGCTTCCAGCGGGGGGCGATCACAGATACGCAGTATTTT.

The chain links TRBV19 to TRBJ1-6; TRBD1 agrees at 10 bases. V was clipped by 3 bases and J by 8 bases; unmatched bases: 4. The germline gives CDR1 LNHDA, CDR2 SQIVND (reference sequence). This CDR3 spans 15 amino acids. The CDR3 DNA is TGTGCCAGTAGTATCCAGACAGGGGGCGATTCACCCCTCCACTTT. As protein: CASSIQTGGDSPLHF. The full variable domain, completed using reference TRBV19 and TRBJ1-6, is DGGITQSPKYLFRKEGQNVTLSCEQNLNHDAMYWYRQDPGQGLRLIYYSQIVNDFQKGDIAEGYSVSREKKESFPLTVTSAQKNPTAFYLCASSIQTGGDSPLHFGNGTRLTVT.

CDR3 coding DNA: TGTGCCAGCAGCCACAGGGGGCACAATGAAAAACTGTTTTTT. This encodes CASSHRGHNEKLFF. This chain joins TRBV2 and TRBJ1-4, with 9 bases aligning to TRBD1. The CDR3 spans 14 residues. J was trimmed by 5 bases and V by 6 bases; bases with no gene match: 4. Germline V gene lookup returns CDR1 SNHLY and CDR2 FYNNEI.

The chain links TRBV13 to TRBJ2-3, with 11 bases that match TRBD2. CDR1 is PRHDT, CDR2 FYEKMQ, per germline (reference sequence). V was clipped by 2 bases and J by 0 bases; unmatched bases: 10. This CDR3 has 19 residues. For the CDR3, the DNA is TGTGCCAGCAGCTTACTGGAGACTAGCGGGGACCTTAGCACAGATACGCAGTATTTT. This gives the protein CASSLLETSGDLSTDTQYF.

This chain uses TRBV6-2 or TRBV6-3 with TRBJ2-7; 7 nucleotides line up with TRBD2. Germline CDR1 and CDR2: MNHEY and SVGEGT. Trimming cost V 4 bases and J 2 bases; bases outside gene matches: 5. The CDR3 runs to 14 residues. CDR3 DNA: TGTGCCAGCAGTTTAGCGGGCCAAACCTACGAGCAGTACTTC. Protein product: CASSLAGQTYEQYF.

This chain uses TRBV7-9 with TRBJ1-1, with D unresolved. Germline loops: CDR1 SEHNR, CDR2 FQNEAQ (reference sequence). The CDR3 runs 13 residues. Trimming took 8 bases from V and 1 from J, leaving 11 bases between them. The CDR3 loop is CASLTPGNTEAFF. The CDR3 bases are TGTGCCAGCCTTACTCCAGGGAACACTGAAGCTTTCTTT.

The chain has TRBV6-1 and TRBJ1-2, with 8 bases matching TRBD1. From germline, CDR1 is MNHNS and CDR2 SASEGT. The ends lost 0 bases at V and 2 bases at J; junction bases unmatched: 2. The CDR3 spans 15 residues. CDR3 amino acids: CASSEAGTGNYGYTF. CDR3 coding DNA: TGTGCCAGCAGTGAAGCAGGGACAGGAAACTATGGCTACACCTTC.

The CDR3 bases are TGTGCCAGCAGTTTATCGGCACCTGATCAGCCCCAGCATTTT. It encodes CASSLSAPDQPQHF. V usage is TRBV27 and J usage is TRBJ1-5, with D unresolved. CDR1 is MNHEY and CDR2 is SMNVEV in the germline V gene (reference sequence). This CDR3 has 14 residues. The germline V and J ends were trimmed by 0 bases and 5 bases, with 8 bases remaining between them.

The chain employs TRBV3-1 (or the pseudogene TRBV3-2) and TRBJ1-1; 8 bases line up with TRBD1. Per germline, CDR1 LGHDT and CDR2 YNNKEL (reference sequence). The junction had 10 bases not matched to a gene; V was cut back by 6 bases and J by 4 bases. CDR3 size: 15 residues. The CDR3 DNA reads TGTGCCAGCAGTCAATACCAGGGGGCTGTCACTGAAGCTTTCTTT. It yields the protein CASSQYQGAVTEAFF.

CDR3 sequence reads: CASSQGSWASPLHF. The DNA for the CDR3 is TGCGCCAGCAGCCAAGGGTCCTGGGCTTCACCCCTCCACTTT. V and J are TRBV4-3 and TRBJ1-6; no firm D call. Trimming removed 1 base from V and 9 bases from J, with 10 bases in between. This CDR3 has 14 amino acids. Germline-derived CDR1 and CDR2 are LGHNA and YSLEER.

A note on this clone: This same CDR3 is encoded by further DNA sequences in the sample. The chain recombines TRBV4-3 with TRBJ1-6; D unclear. This CDR3 is 14 amino acids long. From germline, CDR1 is LGHNA and CDR2 YSLEER. The V end lost 0 bases, the J end lost 7 bases, and 7 bases lay between the germline ends. The CDR3 region is CASSQETGNSPLHF. The CDR3 DNA reads TGCGCCAGCAGCCAAGAGACGGGAAATTCACCCCTCCACTTT.

The chain uses TRBV10-3 and TRBJ1-4, with D tentatively TRBD1 (6 bases). The germline gives CDR1 ENHRY, CDR2 SYGVKD. The V gene lost 2 bases and the J gene lost 7 bases, with 14 bases spanning the gap. The CDR3 totals 15 residues. The CDR3 bases are TGTGCCATCAGTGAGGGTAGGGGGTATGGTGAAAAACTGTTTTTT. This encodes CAISEGRGYGEKLFF.

J is TRBJ1-6 and V is TRBV12-3 or TRBV12-4, with a tentative D call TRBD1 (5 bases). CDR3 length equals 13 residues. Trimming left V 7 bases short and J 8 bases short, with 12 bases between. CDR3 DNA sequence: TGTGCCAGCAACCGGGGGGGGGATTCACCCCTCCACTTT. It encodes CASNRGGDSPLHF.

The rearrangement uses TRBV28 and TRBJ1-1, with a possible D match to TRBD1 (6 bases). In germline, CDR1 is MDHEN, CDR2 SYDVKM. Trimming removed 7 bases at V and 2 bases at J, with 17 bases between. The CDR3 is 15 amino acids. The CDR3 protein is CASNIPGAINTEAFF. The CDR3 DNA is TGTGCCAGCAATATACCAGGGGCGATTAACACTGAAGCTTTCTTT.

The chain has TRBV5-5 and TRBJ1-1, with 7 bases identical to TRBD1. The CDR3 length is 17 residues. V was pared by 1 base and J by 0 bases, with 9 bases of the junction left unmatched. Germline values: CDR1 SGHKS, CDR2 YYEKEE (reference sequence). The CDR3 DNA reads as TGTGCCAGCAGCTTGAGCAGACAGGGTTTCTTGAACACTGAAGCTTTCTTT. Translated, it gives CASSLSRQGFLNTEAFF.

The chain combines TRBV2 with TRBJ2-7, with 9 bases identical to TRBD1. The V gene end was trimmed by 8 bases and the J gene end by 1 base; junction bases not matched to a gene: 3. Germline CDR1 and CDR2: SNHLY and FYNNEI. The CDR3 runs 13 residues. CDR3 residues: CASGGQGSYEQYF. In DNA, the CDR3 is TGTGCCAGCGGGGGACAGGGATCCTACGAGCAGTACTTC.

The chain recombines TRBV19 with TRBJ2-1, with a weak D call TRBD2 (5 bases). Germline lookup yields CDR1 LNHDA and CDR2 SQIVND (reference sequence). The CDR3 length is 16 residues. With 3 bases removed from V and 6 bases from J, the gap between germline ends came to 18 bases. The CDR3 DNA reads as TGTGCCAGTAGTATGGGTCTAGCCGGCGGTGCCAATGAGCAGTTCTTC. Protein product: CASSMGLAGGANEQFF.

The CDR3 loop reads CASSLGGAKNTEAFF. The CDR3 region has the DNA TGTGCCAGCAGCTTGGGGGGGGCAAAGAACACTGAAGCTTTCTTT. The chain joins TRBV11-2 to TRBJ1-1, with D tentatively TRBD1 (6 bases). The CDR3 has 15 amino acids. V was clipped by 3 bases and J by 1 base, with 12 bases between them. Looked up from germline, CDR1 is SGHAT and CDR2 is FQNNGV.